This TCR beta chain emerged from a study of cytomegalovirus exposure and HLA in healthy donors. Study context: Previous work identified some 120 million unique TCR beta sequences from about 179 million T cells.

Trimming removed 5 bases from V and 4 bases from J, with 17 bases in between. Germline V gene lookup returns CDR1 MNHNS and CDR2 SASEGT. The CDR3 length is 15 residues. Donors were nominally healthy when sampled, though unrecorded immune exposures were likely. Whole-study findings and limits: The investigators catalogued about 170 TCR beta chains as cytomegalovirus-associated. Some V segments, TRBV6-2 and TRBV6-3 among them, were indistinguishable and were therefore excluded.

It was with 60 Vbeta and 13 Jbeta primers that the PCR ran. Libraries were prepared by immunoSEQ multiplex PCR; TCRdb keeps only in-frame clonotypes and omits some of them. The sample has 95,000 to 150,000 clones; over 65% are singletons. Comments on this clone: Its antigen is not identified.

The sequence was collected from a middle-aged woman in good health and CMV-seropositive. The chain recombines TRBV6-1 with TRBJ1-1; tentatively, D is TRBD1 (6 bases). The sample comprised PBMCs. The CDR3 spells CASSLSQGSVTEAFF. Written as DNA, the CDR3 is TGTGCCAGCAGTCTCAGTCAGGGGAGTGTCACTGAAGCTTTCTTT.